The 29 T cell receptor beta chains below come from one sample, sequenced in a study of human T cells and chemical hapten exposure. As to time point: patch test 3, about 24 weeks after DPC sensitization. Stated treatment: therapeutic diphenylcyclopropenone sensitization with weekly scalp DPC. MiXCR, applied by TCRdb to the RACE reads, yields one record per CDR3 protein. The table shows about 52,000 distinct CDR3 sequences, with 9% to 10% occurring only once. The input for sequencing was whole blood, taken in connection with sensitization to the hapten diphenylcyclopropenone (DPC). The receptors were gathered from a woman in her 40s with alopecia areata. Some clones in this sample may be carry-over from other donors' samples.

For this clonotype: A read error is possible here, since a much larger clone lies one base away. The missing conserved phenylalanine or tryptophan at the end of this CDR3 makes a read error likely. This chain joins TRBV29-1 and TRBJ2-2; 10 positions agree with TRBD1. CDR1 SQVTM and CDR2 ANQGSEA come from the germline V gene. The V segment lost 6 bases and the J segment 6 bases; nucleotides outside the gene matches: 4. The CDR3 covers 13 residues. The CDR3: CSVGTGEAGELFL. CDR3 coding DNA: TGCAGCGTCGGGACAGGGGAGGCCGGGGAGCTGTTTCTT.

This clonotype was found many times. This sequence joins TRBV5-1 and TRBJ1-5; D unresolved. V dropped 4 bases and J dropped 4 bases, with 9 bases sitting between them. This CDR3 comprises 13 residues. CDR1 is SGHRS and CDR2 is YFSETQ in the germline V gene. Written as DNA, the CDR3 is TGCGCCAGCAGCCAATTGGGTAATCAGCCCCAGCATTTT. This codes for CASSQLGNQPQHF.

This clonotype was recorded a few times. The chain is built from TRBV9 and TRBJ1-1; D is unclear. From germline, CDR1 is SGDLS and CDR2 YYNGEE. With 3 bases removed from V and 5 bases from J, the gap between germline ends came to 14 bases. The CDR3 is 14 residues long. CDR3 bases: TGTGCCAGCAGCGCGGGTCTGTCGGGGACTGAAGCTTTCTTT. This codes for CASSAGLSGTEAFF.

This clonotype was counted ten times or more. A junction end diverges from the germline sequence, so it may reflect a read error. The chain recombines TRBV5-1 with TRBJ1-1; D is possibly TRBD1 (5 bases). Germline V gives CDR1 SGHRS, CDR2 YFSETQ. CDR3 size: 8 residues. This CDR3 reads CARGLDRW. The CDR3 DNA is TGCGCCAGGGGACTGGACCGCTGG. The complete variable domain, with remaining parts taken from reference TRBV5-1 and TRBJ1-1, reads KAGVTQTPRYLIKTRGQQVTLSCSPISGHRSVSWYQQTPGQGLQFLFEYFSETQRNKGNFPGRFSGRQFSNSRSEMNVSTLELGDSALYLCARGLDRWGQGTRLTVV.

This clonotype was detected ten times or more. The rearrangement uses TRBV30 and TRBJ1-5, with unresolved D. Germline lookup yields CDR1 GTSNPN and CDR2 SVGIG (reference sequence). The CDR3 is made up of 14 amino acids. V was shortened by 1 base and J by 4 bases, with 11 bases between the two germline ends. Here the CDR3 reads CAWSASFGNQPQHF. The CDR3 DNA reads as TGTGCCTGGAGTGCCTCTTTTGGGAATCAGCCCCAGCATTTT.

This clonotype came up once. The genes are TRBV10-3 and TRBJ1-1, with 8 bases lining up with TRBD1. The CDR3 contains 15 residues. Germline V CDR1 and CDR2: ENHRY, SYGVKD. The V gene end was trimmed by 8 bases and the J gene end by 1 base; junction bases not matched to a gene: 9. CDR3 region: CAIGRQGTTNTEAFF. The CDR3 DNA is TGTGCCATCGGGAGACAGGGGACGACGAACACTGAAGCTTTCTTT.

This clonotype was observed a few times. The CDR3 DNA follows: TGTGCCAGCAGTTACAGTCTCCGGGTGGATCACGAGCAGTACTTC. This encodes CASSYSLRVDHEQYF. This chain connects TRBV6-6 to TRBJ2-7; D gene ambiguous. V dropped 2 bases and J dropped 5 bases, with 16 bases sitting between them. There are 15 residues in the CDR3. The germline gives CDR1 MNHNY, CDR2 SVGAGI (reference sequence).

This clonotype has at least ten counts. The V call is TRBV20-1, the J call TRBJ1-5; 7 nucleotides align to TRBD1. The CDR3 is 13 amino acids. Germline trimming cut 7 bases from V and 7 bases from J; bases unmatched to any gene: 10. From germline, CDR1 is DFQATT and CDR2 SNEGSKA (reference sequence). Here the CDR3 reads CSGTDREVQPQHF. CDR3 DNA: TGCAGTGGTACCGACAGGGAGGTCCAGCCCCAGCATTTT.

The chain uses TRBV2 and TRBJ2-5; TRBD2 matches at 13 bases. In germline, CDR1 is SNHLY, CDR2 FYNNEI. The CDR3 length is 19 residues. Trimming at V came to 5 bases and at J to 0 bases, leaving 12 bases not matched to a gene. CDR3 protein: CASSFGLAGVHWDQETQYF. CDR3 in DNA: TGTGCCAGCAGTTTTGGACTAGCGGGGGTGCACTGGGACCAAGAGACCCAGTACTTC.

The CDR3 DNA follows: TGTGCCACCAGCAGAGGGACTAGATCCAATGAGCAGTTCTTC. Its translation: CATSRGTRSNEQFF. V is TRBV15 and J is TRBJ2-1, with 7 bases matching TRBD2. Germline loops: CDR1 LNHNV, CDR2 YYDKDF (reference sequence). V gave up 1 base and J gave up 6 bases; unmatched junction bases: 3. The CDR3 runs 14 residues.

This clonotype was counted between two and nine times. The chain couples TRBV7-2 to TRBJ1-2, with 7 bases matching TRBD1. The V segment lost 1 base and the J segment 5 bases; nucleotides outside the gene matches: 4. The CDR3 consists of 14 residues. Per the germline V gene, CDR1 is SGHTA and CDR2 is FQGNSA. For the CDR3, the DNA is TGTGCCAGCAGCTTAGGTCAGGGGGATTATGGCTACACCTTC. Residues: CASSLGQGDYGYTF.

This clonotype appeared a few times. V and J are TRBV4-1 and TRBJ1-1, with unresolved D. Germline CDR1 is MGHRA and CDR2 is YSYEKL. This CDR3 contains 14 residues. Trimming pared 2 bases from V and 5 bases from J, leaving 12 bases between. The CDR3 region is CASSQSEEWTEAFF. DNA of the CDR3: TGCGCCAGCAGCCAATCCGAGGAGTGGACTGAAGCTTTCTTT.

The chain employs TRBV5-1 and TRBJ2-7, with TRBD2 identical over 7 bases. Germline trimming cut 0 bases from V and 3 bases from J; bases unmatched to any gene: 9. The germline gives CDR1 SGHRS, CDR2 YFSETQ. The CDR3 is made up of 16 amino acids. CDR3 amino acids: CASSLVASGAYYEQYF. CDR3 sequence (DNA): TGCGCCAGCAGCTTGGTGGCTAGCGGCGCGTACTACGAGCAGTACTTC.

The chain joins TRBV7-9 to TRBJ2-7; 8 bases are a match to TRBD1. Germline CDR1 and CDR2: SEHNR and FQNEAQ (reference sequence). The CDR3 length is 13 residues. With V trimmed by 6 bases and J by 2 bases, 3 bases remained unmatched. The CDR3 spells CASSKTGAYEQYF. The CDR3 DNA reads TGTGCCAGCAGTAAGACAGGGGCCTACGAGCAGTACTTC.

This clonotype was counted many times. This sequence joins TRBV2 and TRBJ1-6, with TRBD1 as a possible D gene (5 bases). Germline CDR1 and CDR2: SNHLY and FYNNEI. The CDR3 is made up of 12 amino acids. V was trimmed by 10 bases and J by 9 bases, leaving 13 bases between them. This CDR3 reads CATDGQASPLHF. The DNA of the CDR3 is TGTGCCACCGACGGACAAGCTTCACCCCTCCACTTT.

This clonotype was seen more than once but under ten times. The J gene is TRBJ2-5, the V gene TRBV2; D is undetermined. CDR1 SNHLY and CDR2 FYNNEI come from the germline V gene. The CDR3 spans 13 residues. The germline V and J ends were trimmed by 2 bases and 0 bases, with 4 bases remaining between them. In DNA form, the CDR3 reads TGTGCCAGCAGTGAAAGGTACCAAGAGACCCAGTACTTC. Its translation: CASSERYQETQYF.

This clonotype qualifies as medium-sized. The chain employs TRBV3-1 and TRBJ1-1, with TRBD1 matching 8 bases. Germline CDR1 LGHDT, CDR2 YNNKEL (reference sequence). The CDR3 totals 15 residues. V shed 1 base and J 4 bases; nucleotides not matched to a gene: 5. Here the CDR3 DNA reads TGTGCCAGCAGCCAAGCCGGACAGGGAAGCACTGAAGCTTTCTTT. Translation gives CASSQAGQGSTEAFF.

The chain uses TRBV4-1 and TRBJ2-1, with 8 bases identical to TRBD2. Germline lookup yields CDR1 MGHRA and CDR2 YSYEKL. V shed 4 bases and J 5 bases; nucleotides not matched to a gene: 10. The CDR3 length is 16 residues. CDR3 residues: CASSPLTGGRDNEQFF. CDR3 DNA: TGCGCCAGCAGCCCCCTAACGGGGGGGCGTGACAATGAGCAGTTCTTC.

V gene TRBV7-3 combines with J gene TRBJ2-2; D may correspond to TRBD1 or TRBD2 (5 bases each). Germline loops: CDR1 SGHTA, CDR2 FQGTGA. The CDR3 spans 14 residues. Trimming took off 4 bases at V and 6 bases at J, with 12 bases between the two ends. This CDR3 is CASSSTGTPGELFF. For the CDR3, the DNA is TGTGCCAGCAGCTCAACGGGGACCCCCGGGGAGCTGTTTTTT.

This clonotype was detected only a few times. CDR3 protein: CASSILSGNTEAFF. CDR3 nucleotides: TGTGCCAGCAGCATTCTAAGCGGTAACACTGAAGCTTTCTTT. The chain combines TRBV4-2 with TRBJ1-1; D unclear. Trimming took 5 bases from V and 2 from J, leaving 12 bases between them. Germline V gene data show CDR1 as LGHNA and CDR2 as YNFKEQ. The CDR3 spans 14 residues.

The chain joins TRBV19 to TRBJ1-5, with D hard to call. V lost 0 bases and J lost 2, with 5 bases in between. This CDR3 has 14 residues. Germline V gives CDR1 LNHDA, CDR2 SQIVND (reference sequence). The chain's CDR3 is CASSIDGGNQPQHF. Written as DNA, the CDR3 is TGTGCCAGTAGTATAGATGGGGGCAATCAGCCCCAGCATTTT.

This clonotype was observed at least ten times. In nucleotides, the CDR3 is TGTGCCAGCAGTCCCCCCAGCTCCTTCGATTCACCCCTCCACTTT. This translates into CASSPPSSFDSPLHF. V gene TRBV28 combines with J gene TRBJ1-6, with D unclear. The CDR3 runs 15 residues. V was shortened by 5 bases and J by 8 bases, with 16 bases between the two germline ends. The V gene's germline CDR1 is MDHEN and CDR2 SYDVKM. The entire variable domain, with the rest obtained from reference TRBV28 and TRBJ1-6, is as follows: DVKVTQSSRYLVKRTGEKVFLECVQDMDHENMFWYRQDPGLGLRLIYFSYDVKMKEKGDIPEGYSVSREKKERFSLILESASTNQTSMYLCASSPPSSFDSPLHFGNGTRLTVT.

This clonotype was seen repeatedly, ten times or more. The rearrangement links TRBV29-1 to TRBJ2-4, with D possibly TRBD2 on 6 matching bases. Germline CDR1 reads SQVTM; CDR2 reads ANQGSEA. The length of the CDR3 is 14 residues. Trimming took 5 bases from V and 8 from J, leaving 19 bases between them. The CDR3 reads CSVYGRRTGDIQYF. Here the CDR3 DNA reads TGCAGCGTTTACGGACGGAGGACGGGAGACATTCAGTACTTC.

This clonotype has more than one count but fewer than ten. The chain is built from TRBV9 and TRBJ1-1, with a tentative D call TRBD1 (6 bases). Per germline, CDR1 SGDLS and CDR2 YYNGEE. Trimming removed 0 bases from V and 5 bases from J, with 11 bases in between. There are 14 residues in the CDR3. The CDR3 coding sequence is TGTGCCAGCAGCGTAGATGGGGGGCGGACTGAAGCTTTCTTT. Its protein product is CASSVDGGRTEAFF.

This clonotype appeared many times. The V gene is TRBV18, the J gene TRBJ2-6; D is unresolved. CDR3 length equals 16 residues. The V end lost 0 bases, the J end lost 3 bases, and 9 bases lay between the germline ends. The germline V gene encodes CDR1 KGHSH and CDR2 LQKENI. CDR3 bases: TGTGCCAGCTCACCACCCGGAAACCTTGGGGCCAACGTCCTGACTTTC. Protein sequence: CASSPPGNLGANVLTF.

This clonotype is categorized as medium-sized. The chain has TRBV2 and TRBJ2-5; 12 bases are shared with TRBD1. After removal of 8 bases from V and 3 bases from J, the junction contained 4 bases not matched to a gene. Germline CDR1 SNHLY, CDR2 FYNNEI. The CDR3 runs 14 residues. Written as DNA, the CDR3 is TGTGCCAGCTGGGGACAGGGGGCGGAAGAGACCCAGTACTTC. This encodes CASWGQGAEETQYF.

Ten or more counts support this clonotype. The J gene is TRBJ1-2, the V gene TRBV5-4, with D possibly TRBD1 on 5 matching bases. V lost 4 bases to trimming and J lost 0 bases, with 7 bases between them. Germline lookup yields CDR1 SGHNT and CDR2 YYREEE (reference sequence). The CDR3 extends over 13 amino acids. The chain's CDR3 is CASSLTANYGYTF. In DNA, the CDR3 is TGTGCCAGCAGCCTGACAGCTAACTATGGCTACACCTTC.

This clonotype was seen repeatedly, ten times or more. This chain joins TRBV7-2 and TRBJ2-3; D ambiguous. Germline CDR1 reads SGHTA; CDR2 reads FQGNSA. The CDR3 is 14 amino acids. The V and J ends lost 1 base and 4 bases respectively, with 9 bases between them. The CDR3, as DNA: TGTGCCAGCAGCTTAGGTCCGGGTCCAGATACGCAGTATTTT. Translating gives CASSLGPGPDTQYF.

This clonotype was recorded at least ten times. V gene TRBV28 combines with J gene TRBJ1-1, with TRBD1 identical over 12 bases. The CDR3 has 15 residues. The germline CDR1 and CDR2 sequences are MDHEN and SYDVKM. With 6 bases clipped from V and 5 bases from J, the junction kept 7 bases outside the gene matches. The CDR3 DNA sequence: TGTGCCAGCAGCCCATCGGGACAGGGGGCGACTGAAGCTTTCTTT. It yields the protein CASSPSGQGATEAFF.